A selection of T cell receptor beta chains follows, all from one sample in a study of cytomegalovirus exposure and HLA in healthy donors. Clones were sequenced by immunoSEQ multiplex PCR, and TCRdb holds only the in-frame ones, with some missing. This sample yields about 360,000 clones, of which 86% are seen a single time; roughly 0.8% belongs to the top ten. The sequenced material came from PBMCs. These receptors were collected from a woman younger than 30 in good health and CMV-seronegative. The CDR3 runs from the conserved cysteine through the conserved F or W. Each record gives: clone size, J gene, D gene, V gene, CDR3 protein, CDR3 DNA. The D gene is left open where the match is weak. Some rows mark clone size as missing; the rest say once, few, many or name a class of expanded clone.

size: few; J: TRBJ2-1; D: .; V: TRBV6-5; CDR3: CASSYGGTSYNEQFF; DNA: TGTGCCAGCAGTTACGGCGGCACCTCCTACAATGAGCAGTTCTTC
size: .; J: TRBJ2-2; D: .; V: TRBV6-1; CDR3: CASRREEVTGELFF; DNA: TGTGCCAGCAGAAGGGAGGAGGTCACCGGGGAGCTGTTTTTT
size: .; J: TRBJ1-1; D: .; V: TRBV18; CDR3: CASSPPSGITEAFF; DNA: TGTGCCAGCTCACCACCGTCCGGTATCACTGAAGCTTTCTTT
size: .; J: TRBJ2-1; D: .; V: TRBV28; CDR3: CASSGTMVMFF; DNA: TGTGCCAGCAGTGGCACTATGGTCATGTTCTTC
size: .; J: TRBJ2-7; D: .; V: TRBV15; CDR3: CATSRDFSSYEQYF; DNA: TGTGCCACCAGCAGGGACTTCAGCTCCTACGAGCAGTACTTC
size: .; J: TRBJ1-5; D: .; V: TRBV6-5; CDR3: CASREGSNQPQHF; DNA: TGTGCCAGCAGGGAGGGTAGCAATCAGCCCCAGCATTTT
size: .; J: TRBJ2-3; D: TRBD2; V: TRBV7-3; CDR3: CASSLGGTQYF; DNA: TGTGCCAGCAGCTTGGGGGGGACGCAGTATTTT
size: .; J: TRBJ2-3; D: TRBD2; V: TRBV4-1; CDR3: CASSQGRVGLAGPDTQYF; DNA: TGCGCCAGCAGCCAAGGTCGTGTGGGACTAGCGGGACCAGATACGCAGTATTTT
size: .; J: TRBJ1-2; D: TRBD1; V: TRBV28; CDR3: CASSGTQGFGGYTF; DNA: TGTGCCAGCAGCGGGACACAGGGGTTTGGTGGCTACACCTTC
size: .; J: TRBJ2-3; D: TRBD2; V: TRBV28; CDR3: CASSAAGSGGPYTDTQYF; DNA: TGTGCCAGCAGTGCCGCCGGGAGCGGGGGGCCATACACAGATACGCAGTATTTT
size: once; J: TRBJ2-7; D: TRBD2; V: TRBV6-6; CDR3: CASSYVQRGGYEQYF; DNA: TGTGCCAGCAGTTACGTTCAGCGGGGGGGCTACGAGCAGTACTTC
size: .; J: TRBJ1-5; D: TRBD1; V: TRBV18; CDR3: CASSPLAGGDQPQHF; DNA: TGTGCCAGCTCACCACTCGCAGGGGGCGATCAGCCCCAGCATTTT
size: few; J: TRBJ2-7; D: TRBD1; V: TRBV27; CDR3: CASSTGTGYEQYF; DNA: TGTGCCAGCAGTACCGGGACAGGGTACGAGCAGTACTTC
size: .; J: TRBJ2-5; D: .; V: TRBV18; CDR3: CASSSTEPTSKETQYF; DNA: TGTGCCAGCTCATCGACAGAACCGACTAGTAAAGAGACCCAGTACTTC
size: .; J: TRBJ2-7; D: .; V: TRBV7-9; CDR3: CASQEGGHEQYF; DNA: TGTGCCAGCCAGGAGGGCGGCCACGAGCAGTACTTC
size: .; J: TRBJ2-1; D: TRBD2; V: TRBV5-6; CDR3: CASSLGEGREEYNEQFF; DNA: TGTGCCAGCAGTTTGGGAGAGGGGCGGGAGGAGTACAATGAGCAGTTCTTC
size: once; J: TRBJ2-7; D: TRBD2; V: TRBV6-5; CDR3: CASSTLAGATYEQYF; DNA: TGTGCCAGCAGTACCCTAGCGGGAGCCACCTACGAGCAGTACTTC
size: .; J: TRBJ1-1; D: .; V: TRBV7-9; CDR3: CASSPRDSREAFF; DNA: TGTGCCAGCAGCCCTAGGGACTCCCGTGAAGCTTTCTTT
size: .; J: TRBJ2-4; D: .; V: TRBV5-6; CDR3: CASSLRGPGNIQYF; DNA: TGTGCCAGCAGCTTGAGAGGGCCCGGGAACATTCAGTACTTC
size: few; J: TRBJ1-1; D: TRBD1; V: TRBV4-1; CDR3: CASSPYQGQGGTEAFF; DNA: TGCGCCAGCAGCCCGTACCAAGGACAGGGAGGCACTGAAGCTTTCTTT
size: once; J: TRBJ2-2; D: TRBD1; V: TRBV14; CDR3: CASSRGGVGNTGELFF; DNA: TGTGCCAGCAGCCGAGGGGGCGTGGGGAACACCGGGGAGCTGTTTTTT
size: .; J: TRBJ2-7; D: TRBD2; V: TRBV4-1; CDR3: CASSHQREKSGEQYF; DNA: TGCGCCAGCAGCCACCAGCGGGAGAAATCGGGTGAGCAGTACTTC
size: .; J: TRBJ2-6; D: .; V: TRBV29-1; CDR3: CSVGDGSGANVLTF; DNA: TGCAGCGTTGGAGACGGGTCTGGGGCCAACGTCCTGACTTTC
size: few; J: TRBJ1-2; D: .; V: TRBV7-2; CDR3: CASADGFGSGYTF; DNA: TGTGCCAGCGCTGACGGATTTGGGAGTGGCTACACCTTC
size: .; J: TRBJ1-4; D: TRBD1; V: TRBV2; CDR3: CASRALDRYNEKLFF; DNA: TGTGCCAGCAGAGCCTTGGACAGGTACAATGAAAAACTGTTTTTT
size: .; J: TRBJ1-5; D: .; V: TRBV27; CDR3: CASSQFGDQPQHF; DNA: TGTGCCAGCTCTCAGTTCGGGGATCAGCCCCAGCATTTT
size: .; J: TRBJ1-4; D: TRBD1; V: TRBV5-1; CDR3: CASSFAPTGTGSEKLFF; DNA: TGCGCCAGCAGCTTTGCACCGACCGGGACAGGCTCTGAAAAACTGTTTTTT
size: .; J: TRBJ2-6; D: .; V: TRBV5-1; CDR3: CASSSQGNSGANVLTF; DNA: TGCGCCAGCAGCTCTCAGGGGAACTCTGGGGCCAACGTCCTGACTTTC
size: .; J: TRBJ2-1; D: TRBD1; V: TRBV5-6; CDR3: CASSDRARRVGEQFF; DNA: TGTGCCAGCAGCGACAGGGCCCGCCGAGTGGGTGAGCAGTTCTTC
size: .; J: TRBJ2-7; D: TRBD2; V: TRBV27; CDR3: CASSLSGRAYEQYF; DNA: TGTGCCAGCAGCTTAAGCGGGAGGGCCTACGAGCAGTACTTC
size: .; J: TRBJ2-2; D: .; V: TRBV4-1; CDR3: CASSQLIGRTGELFF; DNA: TGCGCCAGCAGCCAACTCATAGGGAGGACCGGGGAGCTGTTTTTT
size: once; J: TRBJ1-3; D: .; V: TRBV6-6; CDR3: CASRGGEAGNTIYF; DNA: TGTGCCAGCAGGGGGGGGGAAGCCGGAAACACCATATATTTT
size: .; J: TRBJ2-7; D: .; V: TRBV27; CDR3: CASSRLLVVGALGGNHEQYF; DNA: TGTGCCAGCAGTCGCCTACTAGTTGTAGGAGCGTTGGGGGGAAACCACGAGCAGTACTTC
size: once; J: TRBJ2-1; D: .; V: TRBV5-1; CDR3: CASSLDPVVGANEQFF; DNA: TGCGCCAGCAGCTTGGATCCGGTAGTAGGGGCCAATGAGCAGTTCTTC
size: .; J: TRBJ2-7; D: TRBD2; V: TRBV28; CDR3: CASSFSRLAGGSSYEQYF; DNA: TGTGCCAGCAGTTTTTCGCGACTAGCGGGAGGTAGCTCCTACGAGCAGTACTTC
size: .; J: TRBJ2-1; D: .; V: TRBV27; CDR3: CASSFRYNEQFF; DNA: TGTGCCAGCAGTTTCCGGTACAATGAGCAGTTCTTC
size: .; J: TRBJ1-1; D: .; V: TRBV15; CDR3: CATSRVPDSMREAFF; DNA: TGTGCCACCAGCAGAGTACCGGACTCCATGAGGGAAGCTTTCTTT
size: .; J: TRBJ2-5; D: .; V: TRBV28; CDR3: CASSYTQTQYF; DNA: TGTGCCAGCAGCTATACTCAGACCCAGTACTTC
size: .; J: TRBJ2-1; D: TRBD1; V: TRBV7-8; CDR3: CASSRRGTGVNEQFF; DNA: TGTGCCAGCAGCCGTAGGGGGACAGGGGTAAACGAGCAGTTCTTC
size: .; J: TRBJ2-7; D: TRBD2; V: TRBV4-1; CDR3: CASSQRPSGRDEQYF; DNA: TGCGCCAGCAGCCAACGGCCTAGCGGGAGGGACGAGCAGTACTTC
size: few; J: TRBJ1-5; D: TRBD1; V: TRBV5-1; CDR3: CASPLRDRNQPQHF; DNA: TGCGCCAGCCCCCTCCGGGACAGAAATCAGCCCCAGCATTTT
size: .; J: TRBJ2-7; D: .; V: TRBV27; CDR3: CASSFSRPSYEQYF; DNA: TGTGCCAGCAGTTTTTCCAGGCCCTCCTACGAGCAGTACTTC
size: .; J: TRBJ2-3; D: .; V: TRBV11-2; CDR3: CASSLGGIGTDTQYF; DNA: TGTGCCAGCAGCTTGGGGGGAATCGGCACAGATACGCAGTATTTT
size: .; J: TRBJ2-7; D: .; V: TRBV19; CDR3: CASSIDPTTLTYEQYF; DNA: TGTGCCAGTAGTATAGACCCGACTACTCTCACCTACGAGCAGTACTTC
size: .; J: TRBJ2-1; D: .; V: TRBV19; CDR3: CASSIVASSYNEQFF; DNA: TGTGCCAGTAGTATAGTGGCTAGCTCCTACAATGAGCAGTTCTTC
size: .; J: TRBJ2-5; D: TRBD1; V: TRBV27; CDR3: CASGQGRETQYF; DNA: TGTGCCAGCGGACAGGGGAGAGAGACCCAGTACTTC
size: few; J: TRBJ2-2; D: TRBD2; V: TRBV7-8; CDR3: CASSSRTSENTGELFF; DNA: TGTGCCAGCAGCTCCCGGACTAGCGAGAACACCGGGGAGCTGTTTTTT
size: few; J: TRBJ1-2; D: .; V: TRBV6-1; CDR3: CASSEVISYGYTF; DNA: TGTGCCAGCAGCGAGGTGATTAGCTATGGCTACACCTTC
size: .; J: TRBJ2-2; D: TRBD1; V: TRBV18; CDR3: CASSRDRGGTGELFF; DNA: TGTGCCAGCTCGCGGGACAGGGGAGGCACCGGGGAGCTGTTTTTT
size: .; J: TRBJ1-3; D: .; V: TRBV13; CDR3: CASSSQRGLSGNTIYF; DNA: TGTGCCAGCAGCTCCCAAAGGGGCCTCTCTGGAAACACCATATATTTT
size: .; J: TRBJ2-7; D: .; V: TRBV14; CDR3: CASSQATVYEQYF; DNA: TGTGCCAGCAGCCAAGCGACAGTCTACGAGCAGTACTTC
size: .; J: TRBJ2-3; D: TRBD2; V: TRBV30; CDR3: CAWRAPGLAGDTDTQYF; DNA: TGTGCCTGGAGGGCCCCGGGTCTAGCGGGAGACACAGATACGCAGTATTTT
size: .; J: TRBJ1-4; D: TRBD1; V: TRBV18; CDR3: CASSPGQNEKLFF; DNA: TGTGCCAGCTCACCGGGACAGAATGAAAAACTGTTTTTT
size: .; J: TRBJ2-6; D: .; V: TRBV5-6; CDR3: CASSLKPQGSGANVLTF; DNA: TGTGCCAGCAGCTTAAAACCCCAGGGGAGTGGGGCCAACGTCCTGACTTTC
size: once; J: TRBJ1-2; D: TRBD1; V: TRBV5-4; CDR3: CAFGGTGALLYGYTF; DNA: TGTGCCTTCGGAGGGACAGGGGCCTTACTCTATGGCTACACCTTC